Sequencing of this TCR beta chain was carried out in a study of blood T cells in healthy people across ages. The wider study: The capture of about one barcoded beta molecule per two T cells was achieved by template switching. Points from the study as a whole: As naive T cell percentage varied, TCR beta diversity correlated strongly with it. As age increased, TCR beta diversity per million T cells fell in a roughly linear fashion. The lack of PBMC sorting stopped any conclusive naive versus antigen-experienced comparison.

The authors ran a second PCR of roughly 7 to 11 cycles using a sample-barcoded 5' primer and a J-beta primer mix. Each CDR3 protein is one row after TCRdb ran MiXCR on the 5' RACE reads. The table has some 1.6 million distinct CDR3 sequences, roughly 32% seen once. Of note for this clonotype: Its antigen is as yet unknown.

Germline V gene lookup returns CDR1 DFQATT and CDR2 SNEGSKA (reference sequence). V was cut by 0 bases and J by 6 bases, with 23 bases left in between. This CDR3 has 17 amino acids. The sequencing input was blood. The chain uses TRBV20-1 and TRBJ1-1, with D perhaps TRBD1 (6 bases). The receptor's source is a woman aged 25-40 years in good health. The CDR3 protein is CSARDGGGLLSGAEAFF. The DNA for the CDR3 is TGCAGTGCTAGAGATGGAGGGGGGCTCCTCTCGGGGGCTGAAGCTTTCTTT.